One and the same sample provided the 9 T cell receptor beta chains below, sequenced in a study of Ad26.COV2.S vaccination and SARS-CoV-2 variants. Treatment noted: some 20 received Ad26.COV2.S at low or high dose, single or two shots; several received placebo; per-sample allocation not given. Day 63 following the first vaccine or placebo injection was when the samples were taken. Generated by immunoSEQ multiplex PCR, the TCRdb table keeps only in-frame clones and is missing some. Of over 400,000 clones listed, 80% to 90% are singletons. The sequences come from peripheral blood, collected in a trial of Ad26.COV2.S vaccine versus placebo. The receptors come from a person between 18 and 65 years old who received the Ad26.COV2.S COVID-19 vaccine or a placebo.

V is TRBV6-1 and J is TRBJ1-1, with unresolved D. CDR1 is MNHNS, CDR2 SASEGT, per germline. There are 14 residues in the CDR3. The germline V and J ends were trimmed by 1 base and 8 bases, with 14 bases remaining between them. DNA for the CDR3: TGTGCCAGCAGTGAAGTGGGGAAACTTGGAGAAGCTTTCTTT. Protein product: CASSEVGKLGEAFF.

J is TRBJ2-5 and V is TRBV30; D remains unclear. Between the trimmed V and J ends, which lost 2 bases and 0 bases, there was a span of 7 bases. This CDR3 has 13 amino acids. The germline CDR1 and CDR2 sequences are GTSNPN and SVGIG (reference sequence). The CDR3 DNA reads TGTGCCTGGAGTTCCAGACACCAAGAGACCCAGTACTTC. Its protein is CAWSSRHQETQYF.

The chain is built from TRBV6-2 or TRBV6-3 and TRBJ2-4; a weak D match, TRBD2 (5 bases). There are 19 residues in the CDR3. V lost 5 bases to trimming and J lost 3 bases, with 26 bases between them. The V gene's germline CDR1 is MNHEY and CDR2 SVGEGT. The CDR3 protein is CASSNPGLRRIEDKNIQYF. The CDR3 nucleotides are TGTGCCAGCAGTAATCCGGGTCTTCGGAGGATAGAAGACAAAAACATTCAGTACTTC.

The chain carries TRBV3-1 (or the pseudogene TRBV3-2) and TRBJ1-1, with D maybe TRBD1 (5 bases). The CDR3 runs 13 residues. The germline gives CDR1 LGHDT, CDR2 YNNKEL (reference sequence). V lost 3 bases and J lost 10, with 15 bases in between. CDR3 DNA: TGTGCCAGCAGCCACGAGGGGTTGGTGGTAGCTTTCTTT. It codes for CASSHEGLVVAFF.

This sequence joins TRBV4-2 and TRBJ1-5, with D possibly TRBD1 on 6 matching bases. The germline V gene has CDR1 LGHNA and CDR2 YNFKEQ. V was pared by 2 bases and J by 4 bases, with 12 bases between. CDR3 length: 15 amino acids. CDR3 sequence: CASSQSRQANQPQHF. The CDR3 nucleotides are TGTGCCAGCAGCCAAAGTCGACAGGCAAATCAGCCCCAGCATTTT.

The chain combines TRBV7-3 with TRBJ2-3; D gene uncertain. The CDR3 sequence is 14 residues long. The ends were cut back, 2 bases at V and 6 bases at J, with 12 bases in the middle. Germline V CDR1 and CDR2: SGHTA, FQGTGA. This CDR3 reads CASSLGGEPDTQYF. The CDR3, as DNA: TGTGCCAGCAGCTTAGGTGGGGAACCCGATACGCAGTATTTT. Full variable domain (remainder filled in from reference TRBV7-3 and TRBJ2-3): GAGVSQTPSNKVTEKGKYVELRCDPISGHTALYWYRQSLGQGPEFLIYFQGTGAADDSGLPNDRFFAVRPEGSVSTLKIQRTERGDSAVYLCASSLGGEPDTQYFGPGTRLTVL.

The chain recombines TRBV15 with TRBJ1-5; perhaps TRBD1 as D (5 bases). CDR3 length equals 17 residues. Trimming took off 3 bases at V and 7 bases at J, with 22 bases between the two ends. From germline, CDR1 is LNHNV and CDR2 YYDKDF (reference sequence). CDR3 residues: CATSRSRKSGTFQPQHF. The CDR3 nucleotides read TGTGCCACCAGCAGGAGTCGGAAAAGCGGGACCTTCCAGCCCCAGCATTTT.

This chain connects TRBV29-1 to TRBJ2-3; D may match TRBD1 or TRBD2 (5 bases each). Germline CDR1 reads SQVTM; CDR2 reads ANQGSEA. The CDR3 length is 13 residues. The CDR3 sequence: CTGTEPNSDTQYF. The CDR3 DNA follows: TGCACAGGGACGGAGCCCAACTCAGATACGCAGTATTTT.

The rearrangement links TRBV6-5 to TRBJ2-7, with D maybe TRBD1 (5 bases). CDR3 length: 13 amino acids. Germline V gives CDR1 MNHEY, CDR2 SVGAGI. The ends were cut back, 4 bases at V and 3 bases at J, with 10 bases in the middle. The CDR3 DNA reads as TGTGCCAGCAGTTGGAGTCAGGGCTACGAGCAGTACGTC. Translating gives CASSWSQGYEQYV.